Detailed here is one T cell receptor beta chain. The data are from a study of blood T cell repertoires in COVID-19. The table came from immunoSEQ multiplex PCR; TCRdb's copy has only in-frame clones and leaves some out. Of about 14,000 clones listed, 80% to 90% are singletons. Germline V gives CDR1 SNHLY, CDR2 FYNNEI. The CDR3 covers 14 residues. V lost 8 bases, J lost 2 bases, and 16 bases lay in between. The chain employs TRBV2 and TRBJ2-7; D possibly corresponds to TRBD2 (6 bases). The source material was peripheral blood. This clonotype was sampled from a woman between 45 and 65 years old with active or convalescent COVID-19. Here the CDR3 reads CASWGDTKTYEQYF. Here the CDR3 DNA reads TGTGCCAGCTGGGGGGATACCAAAACCTACGAGCAGTACTTC.